This T cell receptor (beta chain) appears in the sequencing data of a study of blood T cell repertoires in COVID-19. Study background: The United States, Italy and Spain supplied acute and convalescent COVID-19 samples. T cells, B-cell-depleted T cells, or PBMCs supplied cDNA or gDNA.

The germline CDR1 and CDR2 sequences are SGHTA and FQGNSA. This CDR3 contains 16 residues. J was trimmed by 4 bases and V by 5 bases; bases with no gene match: 9. Authors' analysis steps: From reference gene primer amplification, estimates of nucleated cell counts were derived. Produced via immunoSEQ multiplex PCR; TCRdb's table is partial and in-frame only. From that table come the V and J calls and clone size; the DNA was used to work out D and trimming. Of approximately 140,000 clones in the sample, 65% to 90% were seen once. The specimen was peripheral blood. The sequence came from a man between 65 and 85 years old with acute or convalescent COVID-19. The chain combines TRBV7-2 with TRBJ1-4; 8 nucleotides agree with TRBD1. The CDR3 is CASSGRTGPINEKLFF. In nucleotides, the CDR3 is TGTGCCAGCAGCGGTCGGACAGGGCCAATTAATGAAAAACTGTTTTTT.